Listed below are T cell receptor beta chains from one sample, sequenced in a study of CD8+ T cells in alopecia areata. The data were produced by immunoSEQ multiplex PCR, yet TCRdb's version contains in-frame clones alone and is incomplete. The sample lists about 250,000 clones; about 68% were seen once. The starting material was CD4+ T cells sorted from blood, obtained at week 0. These receptor sequences come from a human donor with alopecia areata. Both conserved end residues are part of each CDR3. The order of the fields is J gene, V gene, clone size, CDR3 length, D gene, CDR3 DNA, CDR3 protein. D genes are given only for firm matches. The size entry is marked missing in some rows and otherwise reads once, few, many or a size class.

>TRBJ2-1|TRBV27|.|14|TRBD2
TGTGCCAGCAGTTTAGCGGGGGGTAACAATGAGCAGTTCTTC
CASSLAGGNNEQFF
>TRBJ2-7|TRBV18|.|14|.
TGTGCCAGCTCATCAGACAGGCTCGCCTACGAGCAGTACTTC
CASSSDRLAYEQYF
>TRBJ1-5|TRBV20-1|.|11|.
TGCAGTGCTAGAGATCGCAGGGCCCAGCATTTT
CSARDRRAQHF
>TRBJ1-1|TRBV9|.|15|TRBD1
TGTGCCAGCAGCGCTCGGACAGGGCTGAACACTGAAGCTTTCTTT
CASSARTGLNTEAFF
>TRBJ2-1|TRBV2|.|11|.
TGTGCCAGCAGTGCGAACAATGAGCAGTTCTTC
CASSANNEQFF
>TRBJ2-5|TRBV9|once|14|.
TGTGCCAGCAGCGTAGAAGGCATTCAAGAGACCCAGTACTTC
CASSVEGIQETQYF
>TRBJ1-1|TRBV6-6|.|15|.
TGTGCCAGCAGCCGGACAGACCACATGAACACTGAAGCTTTCTTT
CASSRTDHMNTEAFF
>TRBJ2-1|TRBV7-2|many|15|TRBD1
TGTGCCAGCAGGCGGACAGGACCATCCTACAATGAGCAGTTCTTC
CASRRTGPSYNEQFF
>TRBJ1-5|TRBV30|.|13|.
TGTGCCTGGAGTACGCAGGTCAATCAGCCCCAGCATTTT
CAWSTQVNQPQHF
>TRBJ2-5|TRBV25-1|.|13|.
TGTGCCAGCAGTGAACTGGGGTCAGGGACCCAGTACTTC
CASSELGSGTQYF
>TRBJ1-2|TRBV6-6|.|12|.
TGTGCCAGCAGTTTTCGGGAAGGCGGCTACACCTTC
CASSFREGGYTF
>TRBJ2-7|TRBV9|once|14|TRBD2
TGTGCCAGCAGCTCCGGACTAGCAGGGTACGAGCAGTACTTC
CASSSGLAGYEQYF
>TRBJ1-2|TRBV4-2|.|14|TRBD1
TGTGCCAGCAGCCAAGGACAGGGGACCTATGGCTACACCTTC
CASSQGQGTYGYTF
>TRBJ1-1|TRBV5-6|.|16|.
TGTGCCAGCAGTCGTGGAAGGGCGGAGTGGGGCACTGAAGCTTTCTTT
CASSRGRAEWGTEAFF
>TRBJ2-3|TRBV9|.|14|.
TGTGCCAGCAGCGTAATGCAGGGATCAGATACGCAGTATTTT
CASSVMQGSDTQYF
>TRBJ1-2|TRBV30|.|14|.
TGTGCCTGGAGAGGCGTGCGGCCTTTGGGTGGCTACACCTTC
CAWRGVRPLGGYTF
>TRBJ2-7|TRBV15|.|11|.
TGTGCCACCAGCAGGGGCTACGAGCAGTACTTC
CATSRGYEQYF
>TRBJ1-5|TRBV30|.|17|.
TGTGCCTGGAGTGTAGGTATCGGTCAGGGGATCAATCAGCCCCAGCATTTT
CAWSVGIGQGINQPQHF
>TRBJ2-1|TRBV29-1|.|14|.
TGCAGCGTTGAAGACAGACACTCCTACAATGAGCAGTTCTTC
CSVEDRHSYNEQFF
>TRBJ2-5|TRBV5-4|.|15|.
TGTGCCAGCAGCGAGGCAGGGGGACTAAGGGAGACCCAGTACTTC
CASSEAGGLRETQYF
>TRBJ1-1|TRBV29-1|.|16|TRBD1
TGCAGCGTTGAAGCGACCGGGACAGCCCGGAACACTGAAGCTTTCTTT
CSVEATGTARNTEAFF
>TRBJ2-6|TRBV29-1|.|12|.
TGCAGCGTTGCATCTGGGGCCAACGTCCTGACTTTC
CSVASGANVLTF
>TRBJ1-5|TRBV30|.|12|.
TGTGCCTGGAATCGGAGAAATCAGCCCCAGCATTTT
CAWNRRNQPQHF
>TRBJ1-1|TRBV10-3|once|14|.
TGTGCCATCAGTGAGCAGGGAGTGAACACTGAAGCTTTCTTT
CAISEQGVNTEAFF
>TRBJ1-6|TRBV27|.|14|.
TGTGCCAGCACCTCATACCGGGGTCGCTCACCCCTCCACTTT
CASTSYRGRSPLHF
>TRBJ1-2|TRBV30|.|14|.
TGTGCCTGGAGCCGAGACCTATCACCCTATGGCTACACCTTC
CAWSRDLSPYGYTF
>TRBJ2-2|TRBV7-9|.|14|.
TGTGCCAGCGACTACGGGGAGAACACCGGGGAGCTGTTTTTT
CASDYGENTGELFF
>TRBJ1-5|TRBV15|.|15|.
TGTGCCACCAGCAGAGATTCGACAGTCGGTCGGCCCCAGCATTTT
CATSRDSTVGRPQHF
>TRBJ2-7|TRBV6-5|.|14|TRBD1
TGTGCCAGCAGTTTCGGGACAGGCGTCAACGAGCAGTACTTC
CASSFGTGVNEQYF
>TRBJ1-6|TRBV30|.|17|.
TGTGCCTGGAGTATCTATCGGAGGGGGTTGTGGGAATCACCCCTCCACTTT
CAWSIYRRGLWESPLHF
>TRBJ2-5|TRBV7-9|.|15|TRBD1
TGTGCCAGCAGCCCCCCGGGACAGGGGTACGAGACCCAGTACTTC
CASSPPGQGYETQYF
>TRBJ1-1|TRBV4-2|.|14|.
TGTGCCAGCAGCCAAGGAACCAGAAACACTGAAGCTTTCTTT
CASSQGTRNTEAFF
>TRBJ2-1|TRBV29-1|.|13|TRBD1
TGCAGCGTTGATTCAGGGGGTCGGAATGAGCAGTTCTTC
CSVDSGGRNEQFF
>TRBJ1-5|TRBV27|.|13|TRBD1
TGTGCCAGCAGTGTACAGGGGATGAAACCCCAGCATTTT
CASSVQGMKPQHF
>TRBJ1-2|TRBV7-9|many|15|.
TGTGCCAGCAGCGTAGCAGGGAGGTCGAACTATGGCTACACCTTC
CASSVAGRSNYGYTF
>TRBJ2-7|TRBV25-1|few|14|TRBD1
TGTGCCAGCAGTGAACCGGGACAGCTCTACGAGCAGTACTTC
CASSEPGQLYEQYF
>TRBJ1-1|TRBV9|.|14|.
TGTGCCAGCAGTCTAAGTTCGAGAAGGTCTGAAGCTTTCTTT
CASSLSSRRSEAFF
>TRBJ1-1|TRBV5-1|.|15|TRBD1
TGCGCCAGCAGCTTGGCCGGGACAGGGAACACTGAAGCTTTCTTT
CASSLAGTGNTEAFF
>TRBJ1-2|TRBV6-6|few|16|.
TGTGCCAGCAGTTACCCGACAGGAAAGAAGTACTATGGCTACACCTTC
CASSYPTGKKYYGYTF
>TRBJ2-5|TRBV30|.|13|.
TGTGCCTGGAGTGTAGGTCTAGCCGAGACCCAGTACTTC
CAWSVGLAETQYF
>TRBJ2-1|TRBV29-1|once|14|TRBD1
TGCAGCGTGCTAATGGGACAGGCCTACAATGAGCAGTTCTTC
CSVLMGQAYNEQFF
>TRBJ2-3|TRBV10-1|few|14|.
TGCGCCAGCAGTGAGTCGTCGGCGAGGCATACGCAGTATTTT
CASSESSARHTQYF
>TRBJ2-1|TRBV29-1|.|14|.
TGCAGCGTTGATAATAGTTACGGAGACAATGAGCAGTTCTTC
CSVDNSYGDNEQFF
>TRBJ1-1|TRBV30|.|14|TRBD1
TGTGCCTGGAGGGGACAGGGGAAGAACACTGAAGCTTTCTTT
CAWRGQGKNTEAFF
>TRBJ2-1|TRBV9|.|18|TRBD2
TGTGCCAGCAGCGTAGTAGAGGACGGATCTAGCGGGAACAATGAGCAGTTCTTC
CASSVVEDGSSGNNEQFF
>TRBJ1-1|TRBV29-1|once|12|.
TGCAGCGTTGAAAAGGGGGACCATCAGGCTTTCTTT
CSVEKGDHQAFF
>TRBJ1-2|TRBV7-2|.|14|.
TGTGCCAGCAGCCTAGAGACAGCTAACTATGGCTACACCTTC
CASSLETANYGYTF
>TRBJ2-3|TRBV15|.|17|TRBD2
TGTGCCACCAGCAGAGGTTACCCAGCGGGGGAGCAGGGTACGCAGTATTTT
CATSRGYPAGEQGTQYF
>TRBJ1-5|TRBV4-1|.|15|.
TGCGCCAGCAGCCTCCTCCGAGGCAGCAATCAGCCCCAGCATTTT
CASSLLRGSNQPQHF
>TRBJ2-6|TRBV7-6|once|16|.
TGTGCCAGCAGCTTAGGAGCCAGCTCTGGGGCCAACGTCCTGACTTTC
CASSLGASSGANVLTF
>TRBJ2-2|TRBV29-1|.|13|.
TGCAGCGTTGATGTCAGGAACACCGGGGAGCTGTTTTTT
CSVDVRNTGELFF
>TRBJ1-1|TRBV18|.|15|.
TGTGCCAGCTCACCACAGGGGTACGGGAACACTGAAGCTTTCTTT
CASSPQGYGNTEAFF
>TRBJ2-1|TRBV15|.|15|.
TGTGCCACCAGCAGAGTACAGGGAAGCTACAATGAGCAGTTCTTC
CATSRVQGSYNEQFF
>TRBJ1-2|TRBV14|.|15|.
TGTGCCAGCAGCCCCCGCGCAGTTACTAACTATGGCTACACCTTC
CASSPRAVTNYGYTF
>TRBJ1-2|TRBV27|few|14|TRBD1
TGTGCCAGCAGCCCGGGACAGGGCCGCTATGGCTACACCTTC
CASSPGQGRYGYTF
>TRBJ2-2|TRBV19|.|15|TRBD2
TGTGCCAGTAGTGCGAGCGGGGGAGCAACCGGGGAGCTGTTTTTT
CASSASGGATGELFF
>TRBJ2-7|TRBV19|.|14|TRBD1
TGTGCCAGTAGTATTCTGACAGGGGCCTACGAGCAGTACTTC
CASSILTGAYEQYF
>TRBJ2-7|TRBV18|.|16|.
TGTGCCAGCTCACCAGCCGGGACATCTAGCTCCTACGAGCAGTACTTC
CASSPAGTSSSYEQYF
>TRBJ2-7|TRBV7-2|.|14|TRBD1
TGTGCCAGCAGCACCGGACAGGGTGGAGGCGAGCAGTACTTC
CASSTGQGGGEQYF